The next 19 T cell receptor beta chains were all read from a single sample in a study of breast tumors, draining lymph nodes, adjacent tissues. Axillary draining lymph nodes of breast cancer patients supplied the node samples. TCRdb passed the multiplex PCR reads through MiXCR, listing each CDR3 protein once. The table lists some 120,000 distinct CDR3 sequences, nearly 20% of them singletons. Sequenced material: axillary lymph node tissue. The receptor source for this set is a female donor with breast cancer. Some clones in this sample may be carry-over from other donors' samples.

This clonotype was observed once. A much larger clone lies one base from this, so it may be a read error. The genes are TRBV4-1 and TRBJ2-2; 8 bases fit TRBD2. In germline, CDR1 is MGHRA, CDR2 YSYEKL. The CDR3 is 16 residues long. The CDR3 loop is CASSQSGTRIDGGLFF. DNA of the CDR3: TGTGCCAGCAGCCAATCCGGGACTAGGATTGACGGGGGGCTGTTTTTT.

In its sample, this clonotype was seen many times. The chain joins TRBV2 to TRBJ2-1, with 8 positions matching TRBD2. V was clipped by 7 bases and J by 4 bases; unmatched bases: 9. Germline lookup yields CDR1 SNHLY and CDR2 FYNNEI. This CDR3 region has 15 residues. CDR3 bases: TGTGCCAGCAAACGAGCGGGGGCCGAGTACAATGAGCAGTTCTTC. Translation: CASKRAGAEYNEQFF. The full variable domain, completed using reference TRBV2 and TRBJ2-1, is EPEVTQTPSHQVTQMGQEVILRCVPISNHLYFYWYRQILGQKVEFLVSFYNNEISEKSEIFDDQFSVERPDGSNFTLKIRSTKLEDSAMYFCASKRAGAEYNEQFFGPGTRLTVL.

The CDR3 bases are TGTGCCAGCAGGACCGCAGGGGGCGGTGAGCAGTTCTTC. Amino acid sequence: CASRTAGGGEQFF. This chain joins TRBV6-1 and TRBJ2-1; TRBD1 matches at 8 bases. The CDR3 has 13 residues. CDR1 is MNHNS and CDR2 is SASEGT in the germline V gene. V lost 6 bases to trimming and J lost 9 bases; unmatched junction nucleotides: 7.

This clonotype has at least ten counts. The chain couples TRBV19 to TRBJ1-2, with D perhaps TRBD1 (6 bases). V was shortened by 6 bases and J by 4 bases, with 18 bases between the two germline ends. This CDR3 comprises 15 residues. Germline V CDR1 and CDR2: LNHDA, SQIVND (reference sequence). In DNA, the CDR3 is TGTGCCAGTAGATTTTCGACAGGTATAACCTATGGCTACACCTTC. Its translation: CASRFSTGITYGYTF.

This clonotype was counted ten times or more. This chain uses TRBV20-1 with TRBJ1-5, with TRBD1 as a possible D gene (5 bases). Germline V gene data show CDR1 as DFQATT and CDR2 as SNEGSKA (reference sequence). CDR3 size: 13 residues. V lost 4 bases and J lost 4, with 11 bases in between. The CDR3 loop is CSAKSRENQPQHF. The CDR3 DNA reads as TGCAGTGCTAAGAGCAGGGAAAATCAGCCCCAGCATTTT.

This clonotype was observed many times. The gene calls are TRBV2 and TRBJ2-5; 8 nucleotides align to TRBD1. The CDR3 covers 15 residues. V dropped 8 bases and J dropped 5; count of bases not matched to a gene: 13. Germline values: CDR1 SNHLY, CDR2 FYNNEI. The CDR3 sequence: CASRPVGRGLETQYF. Here the CDR3 DNA reads TGTGCCAGCCGCCCAGTCGGCAGGGGGCTCGAGACCCAGTACTTC. The whole variable domain, remainder taken from reference TRBV2 and TRBJ2-5, is EPEVTQTPSHQVTQMGQEVILRCVPISNHLYFYWYRQILGQKVEFLVSFYNNEISEKSEIFDDQFSVERPDGSNFTLKIRSTKLEDSAMYFCASRPVGRGLETQYFGPGTRLLVL.

This clonotype was detected many times. The chain has TRBV5-1 and TRBJ2-1; TRBD2 matches 7 bases. The CDR3 runs 15 residues. The V segment lost 0 bases and the J segment 9 bases; nucleotides outside the gene matches: 9. CDR1 is SGHRS and CDR2 is YFSETQ in the germline V gene. The CDR3 spells CASSLVLAGAGEQFF. CDR3 bases: TGCGCCAGCAGCTTGGTCCTCGCGGGAGCTGGTGAGCAGTTCTTC.

This clonotype has at least ten counts. V is TRBV7-9 and J is TRBJ2-1; D not resolved. The V and J ends lost 1 base and 3 bases respectively, with 13 bases between them. Germline CDR1 is SEHNR and CDR2 is FQNEAQ (reference sequence). CDR3 length: 16 amino acids. CDR3 amino acids: CASSLDESLRYNEQFF. In DNA, the CDR3 is TGTGCCAGCAGCTTAGATGAATCACTTCGCTACAATGAGCAGTTCTTC.

A remark on this clonotype: This sequence may be a read error, since a much larger clone differs from it by one base. The chain couples TRBV6-1 to TRBJ1-5, with TRBD1 matching over 7 bases. Per the germline V gene, CDR1 is MNHNS and CDR2 is SASEGT. The CDR3 consists of 15 residues. The CDR3 region is CASFQGVSSSQPQHF. CDR3 bases: TGTGCCAGCTTCCAGGGGGTTTCGAGCAGTCAGCCCCAGCATTTT.

This clonotype came up many times. One base away lies a much larger clone, so this may be a sequencing read error. The gene calls are TRBV28 and TRBJ2-7; 7 bases map to TRBD1. The CDR3 has 12 residues. The V gene end was trimmed by 3 bases and the J gene end by 4 bases; junction bases not matched to a gene: 0. Germline V gene data show CDR1 as MDHEN and CDR2 as SYDVKM. The CDR3 DNA reads TGTGCCAGCAGTTTGACAGGGTACGAGCAGTACTTC. This codes for CASSLTGYEQYF. Filled out from reference TRBV28 and TRBJ2-7, the complete variable domain reads DVKVTQSSRYLVKRTGEKVFLECVQDMDHENMFWYRQDPGLGLRLIYFSYDVKMKEKGDIPEGYSVSREKKERFSLILESASTNQTSMYLCASSLTGYEQYFGPGTRLTVT.

This clonotype has ten or more counts. The chain joins TRBV5-1 to TRBJ1-6, with a weak D call TRBD1 (6 bases). Trimming took 2 bases from V and 4 from J, leaving 10 bases between them. The CDR3 has 15 residues. Germline V gives CDR1 SGHRS, CDR2 YFSETQ. CDR3 protein: CASSLEGTYNSPLHF. For the CDR3, the DNA is TGCGCCAGCAGCTTAGAAGGGACATATAATTCACCCCTCCACTTT. Full variable domain (missing parts from reference TRBV5-1 and TRBJ1-6): KAGVTQTPRYLIKTRGQQVTLSCSPISGHRSVSWYQQTPGQGLQFLFEYFSETQRNKGNFPGRFSGRQFSNSRSEMNVSTLELGDSALYLCASSLEGTYNSPLHFGNGTRLTVT.

This clonotype was found many times. The chain recombines TRBV6-5 with TRBJ1-2; 7 bases fit TRBD1. Germline V gene lookup returns CDR1 MNHEY and CDR2 SVGAGI. Losses at the gene ends were 6 bases for V and 8 bases for J; bases not matched to a gene: 9. The CDR3 totals 13 residues. The CDR3 nucleotides read TGTGCCAGCAGGACGGACAGGATCAAGGGCTACACCTTC. Its protein is CASRTDRIKGYTF.

Turning to this clonotype: Likely a read error: the CDR3 ends without its conserved phenylalanine or tryptophan. The V call is TRBV18, the J call TRBJ2-3; 11 bases align to TRBD1. Germline V gives CDR1 KGHSH, CDR2 LQKENI. The CDR3 totals 14 residues. V gave up 4 bases and J gave up 4 bases; unmatched junction bases: 1. DNA for the CDR3: TGTGCCAGCTCACAGGGACAGGGGGCAGATACGCAGTATTCT. The encoded protein is CASSQGQGADTQYS.

This clonotype was counted ten times or more. The rearrangement joins TRBV10-3 to TRBJ2-5, with 15 bases identical to TRBD2. The V gene end was trimmed by 4 bases and the J gene end by 7 bases; junction bases not matched to a gene: 7. This CDR3 region has 16 residues. The germline CDR1 and CDR2 sequences are ENHRY and SYGVKD. In nucleotides, the CDR3 is TGTGCCATCAGTGGAGGACTAGCGGGGGGGGCCGGGACCCAGTACTTC. This gives the protein CAISGGLAGGAGTQYF.

Comment on this clonotype: The junction departs from the called germline gene at one end, perhaps through a read error. The rearrangement joins TRBV24-1 to TRBJ2-6; D might be TRBD1 or TRBD2, each matching 5 bases. The CDR3 runs to 15 residues. Germline lookup yields CDR1 KGHDR and CDR2 SFDVKD. The CDR3 region is CATSERGIGANALTF. CDR3 bases: TGTGCCACCAGTGAGAGAGGGATTGGGGCCAACGCCCTGACTTTC.

The table lists this clonotype with many counts. The chain is built from TRBV3-1 and TRBJ2-7; 9 bases fit TRBD2. V was clipped by 4 bases and J by 3 bases; unmatched bases: 4. The CDR3 is 14 residues long. CDR1 is LGHDT and CDR2 is YNNKEL in the germline V gene (reference sequence). The CDR3 DNA sequence: TGTGCCAGCAGCCGTAGCGGGAGAAGCTACGAGCAGTACTTC. This gives the protein CASSRSGRSYEQYF.

At least ten counts were recorded for this clonotype. The V and J genes are TRBV20-1 and TRBJ2-1; 8 nucleotides match TRBD2. The germline gives CDR1 DFQATT, CDR2 SNEGSKA (reference sequence). V was pared by 3 bases and J by 5 bases, with 6 bases of the junction left unmatched. There are 14 residues in the CDR3. DNA of the CDR3: TGCAGTGCTAGCAAGCGGGGGCGAGACAATGAGCAGTTCTTC. The encoded protein is CSASKRGRDNEQFF.

There are many counts of this clonotype. The chain recombines TRBV2 with TRBJ1-2, with 7 bases matching TRBD1. Trimming at V came to 5 bases and at J to 7 bases, leaving 4 bases not matched to a gene. This CDR3 spans 12 amino acids. The germline V gene has CDR1 SNHLY and CDR2 FYNNEI. The CDR3 here is CASSTGAGGYTF. CDR3 nucleotides: TGTGCCAGCAGTACAGGGGCGGGTGGCTACACCTTC.

Comments on this clonotype: One junction end does not reproduce the germline sequence, and a read error may be involved. The chain uses TRBV18 and TRBJ2-2, with D possibly TRBD2 on 5 matching bases. Germline CDR1 reads KGHSH; CDR2 reads LQKENI. CDR3 length: 13 residues. The CDR3 coding sequence is TGTGCCAGCTCACCAAGGAACACCGGGGAGCCGTTTTTT. Its translation is CASSPRNTGEPFF.